This TCR beta chain is from a study of neurological immune-mediated disorders. Broader study findings: No clinical or MRI feature was associated with the multiple sclerosis repertoire cluster.

CDR1 and CDR2 (germline): DFQATT, SNEGSKA (reference sequence). This CDR3 has 19 amino acids. The V segment lost 6 bases and the J segment 0 bases; nucleotides outside the gene matches: 16. PBMCs numbering 2 million and stored at -80 C yielded the unsorted libraries. By 5'RACE with 10-nucleotide random UMIs, the cDNA was made. TCRdb re-called the 5' RACE reads with MiXCR, one entry per CDR3 protein. The table has about 66,000 distinct CDR3 sequences, around 4.8% seen once. This clonotype was counted at least ten times. Its target is not known. Input material: PBMCs. This chain joins TRBV20-1 and TRBJ2-6; TRBD1 agrees at 8 bases. This receptor was identified in a woman in her 70s with multiple sclerosis. DNA of the CDR3: TGCAGTGCACAAAAAACCGGACAGGGAGCACTCTCTGGGGCCAACGTCCTGACTTTC. It is translated as CSAQKTGQGALSGANVLTF.